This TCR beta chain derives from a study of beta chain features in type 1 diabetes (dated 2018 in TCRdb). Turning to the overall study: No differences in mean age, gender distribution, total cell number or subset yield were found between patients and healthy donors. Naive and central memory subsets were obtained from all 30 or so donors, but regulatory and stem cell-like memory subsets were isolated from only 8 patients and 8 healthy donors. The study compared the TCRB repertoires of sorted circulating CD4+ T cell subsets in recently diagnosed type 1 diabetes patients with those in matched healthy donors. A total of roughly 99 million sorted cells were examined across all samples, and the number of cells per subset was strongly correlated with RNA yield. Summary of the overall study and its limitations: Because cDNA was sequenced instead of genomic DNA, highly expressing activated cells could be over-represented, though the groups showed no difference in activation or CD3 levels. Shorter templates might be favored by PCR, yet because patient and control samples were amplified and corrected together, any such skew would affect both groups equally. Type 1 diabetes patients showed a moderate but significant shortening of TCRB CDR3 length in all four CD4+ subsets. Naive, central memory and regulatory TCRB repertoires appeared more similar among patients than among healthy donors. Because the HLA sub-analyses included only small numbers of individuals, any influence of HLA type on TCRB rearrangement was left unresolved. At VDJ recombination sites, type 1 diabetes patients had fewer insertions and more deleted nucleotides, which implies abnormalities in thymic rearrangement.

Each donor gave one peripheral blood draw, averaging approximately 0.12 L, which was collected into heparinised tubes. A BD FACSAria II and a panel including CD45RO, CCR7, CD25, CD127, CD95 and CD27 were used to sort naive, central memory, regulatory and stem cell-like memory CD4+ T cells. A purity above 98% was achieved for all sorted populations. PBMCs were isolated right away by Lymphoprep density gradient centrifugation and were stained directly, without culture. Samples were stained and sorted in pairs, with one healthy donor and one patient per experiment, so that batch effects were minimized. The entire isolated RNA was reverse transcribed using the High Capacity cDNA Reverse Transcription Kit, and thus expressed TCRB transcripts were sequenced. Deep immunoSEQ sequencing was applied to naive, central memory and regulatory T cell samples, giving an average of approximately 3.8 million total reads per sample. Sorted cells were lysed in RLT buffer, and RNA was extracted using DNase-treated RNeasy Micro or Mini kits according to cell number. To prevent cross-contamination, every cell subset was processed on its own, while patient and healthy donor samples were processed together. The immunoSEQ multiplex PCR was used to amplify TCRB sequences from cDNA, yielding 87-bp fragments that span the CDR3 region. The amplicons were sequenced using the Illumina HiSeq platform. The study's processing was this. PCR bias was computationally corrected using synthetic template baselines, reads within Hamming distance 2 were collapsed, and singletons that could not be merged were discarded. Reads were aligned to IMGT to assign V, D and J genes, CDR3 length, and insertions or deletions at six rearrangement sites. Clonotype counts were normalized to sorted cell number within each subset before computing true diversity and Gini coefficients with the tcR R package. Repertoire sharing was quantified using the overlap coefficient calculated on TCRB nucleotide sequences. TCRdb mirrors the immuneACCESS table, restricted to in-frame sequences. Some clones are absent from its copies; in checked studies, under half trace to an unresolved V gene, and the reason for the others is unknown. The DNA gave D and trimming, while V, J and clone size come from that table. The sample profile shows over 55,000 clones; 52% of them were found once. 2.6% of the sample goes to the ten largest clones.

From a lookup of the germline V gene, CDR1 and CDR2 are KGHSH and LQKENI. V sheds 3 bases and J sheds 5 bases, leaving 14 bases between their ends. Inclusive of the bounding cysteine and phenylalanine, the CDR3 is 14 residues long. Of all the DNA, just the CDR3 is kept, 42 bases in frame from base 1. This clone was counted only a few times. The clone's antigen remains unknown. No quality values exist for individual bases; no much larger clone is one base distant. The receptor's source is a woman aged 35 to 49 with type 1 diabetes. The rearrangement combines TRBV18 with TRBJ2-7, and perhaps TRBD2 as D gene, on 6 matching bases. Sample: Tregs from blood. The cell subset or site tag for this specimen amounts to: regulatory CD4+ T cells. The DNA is TGTGCCAGCTCACCGCGGGAAGAATCGCACGAGCAGTACTTC. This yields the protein CASSPREESHEQYF.